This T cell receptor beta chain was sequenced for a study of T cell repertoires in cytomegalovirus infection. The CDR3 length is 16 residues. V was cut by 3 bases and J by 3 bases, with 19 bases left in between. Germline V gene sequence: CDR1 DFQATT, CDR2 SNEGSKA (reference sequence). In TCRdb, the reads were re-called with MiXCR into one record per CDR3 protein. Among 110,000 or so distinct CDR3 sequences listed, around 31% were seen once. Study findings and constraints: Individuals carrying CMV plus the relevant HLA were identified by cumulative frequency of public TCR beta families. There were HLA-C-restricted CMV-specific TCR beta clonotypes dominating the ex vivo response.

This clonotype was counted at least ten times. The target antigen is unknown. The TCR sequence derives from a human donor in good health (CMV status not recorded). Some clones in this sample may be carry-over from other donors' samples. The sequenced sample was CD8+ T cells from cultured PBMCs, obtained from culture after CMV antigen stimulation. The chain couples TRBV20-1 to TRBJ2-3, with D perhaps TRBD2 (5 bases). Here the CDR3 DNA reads TGCAGTGCTAGGGACGGCCCGGGGTGGAAGACAGATACGCAGTATTTT. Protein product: CSARDGPGWKTDTQYF.